This T cell receptor beta chain was sequenced in a study of human thymus T cells (dated by TCRdb to 2018 to 2021). Context from the whole study: The study used seven to nine infant thymus samples plus four related peripheral blood samples to characterize TCR alpha and beta repertoires. The cohort included 5 or 6 male and a couple of female infants, with donor ages spanning 7 to 244 days. What the work shows at the level of the full study, not this receptor alone: Usage of V and J gene segments appeared to be biased in both the thymic and the peripheral blood repertoires. On average, thymus samples yielded about 810,000 unique TCRB clonotypes, whereas blood samples yielded 75,000 to 95,000. The related research found that thymic TCR repertoires overlapped highly between unrelated individuals.

The immunoSEQ multiplex PCR assay was used to amplify the TCRB and TCRAD loci from a standardized amount of quality-controlled genomic DNA. The V(D)J region was spanned by amplicons of a length sufficient to cover the CDR3 and to identify V and J genes. Through the commercial immunoSEQ service, the amplicons were sequenced on an Illumina platform. Regarding the original processing steps: Corrections for primer bias and sequencing errors followed previously described methods, while TCRAD and TCRB definitions were based on the IMGT database. Analysis of the repertoires was done with immunoSEQ Analyzer 3.0 and VDJTools and included basic statistics, V/J segment usage, diversity estimates, rarefaction and pairwise overlap. To estimate diversity, the Chao1, ChaoE, Efron-Thisted, Shannon and inverse Simpson indices were applied, and diversity was also estimated on datasets down-sampled to the smallest sample. For repertoire overlap, CDR3 nucleotide sequence, V gene and J gene had to match strictly, and clustering was done by Jaccard-based multidimensional scaling. TCRdb holds this immuneACCESS table with in-frame rearrangements only. Some clones are missing; in checked studies, unresolved V genes explain under half, and the rest has no known cause. V and J calls and clone size are given by that table; D and trimming were obtained from the DNA. For this sample there are under 95,000 clones; roughly 94% appear just once. The ten largest clonotypes hold around 0.03% of the sample.

The CDR3 runs 15 residues from the cysteine to the phenylalanine. Just the 45-base CDR3 DNA is kept, in frame starting at base 1. A distance of 13 bases separates the germline ends of V and J, which lose 0 bases and 5 bases respectively. CDR1 and CDR2, looked up from the germline V gene, are MGHDK and SYGVNS. Details on this clone: The antigen this receptor binds is unknown. Base qualities are not recorded, but no much larger clone differs from it by a single base.

Thymus tissue was collected as surgical resects that were removed during corrective cardiac surgery. Immunologically healthy infants undergoing open corrective cardiac surgery for congenital heart defects in Finland were used as donors. Thymocytes were mechanically released from the tissue and were stored as pellets of roughly 9.5-30 million cells at -70 degrees C. A QIAsymphony instrument was used to extract genomic DNA from the frozen cell pellets. Sequencing was carried out using thymus tissue. The chain joins TRBV25-1 to TRBJ1-1; the D gene is possibly TRBD1, with 6 bases matching. The TCR sequence derives from a girl in the first two years of life with a congenital heart defect but otherwise immunologically healthy. The encoded CDR3 is CASSEYFGGGTEAFF. In nucleotides, the sequence is TGTGCCAGCAGTGAATATTTCGGGGGCGGAACTGAAGCTTTCTTT.